This T cell receptor beta chain derives from a study of blood T cell repertoires in COVID-19. Germline CDR1 is MNHEY and CDR2 is SVGEGT. V shed 4 bases and J shed 2 bases, with 8 bases lying between them. The length of the CDR3 is 13 residues. Clones were read by immunoSEQ multiplex PCR, and TCRdb kept only the in-frame ones, dropping some. The table lists 170,000 or so clones, roughly 86% of them singletons. The genes are TRBV6-2 or TRBV6-3 and TRBJ1-1; no reliable D call. The sample comprised peripheral blood. The receptor was derived from a man aged 35 to 55 with active or convalescent COVID-19. In DNA, the CDR3 is TGTGCCAGCAGTTCGACGGGAAACACTGAAGCTTTCTTT. This gives the protein CASSSTGNTEAFF.